A selection of T cell receptor beta chains follows, all from one sample in a study of blood T cell repertoires in COVID-19. The repertoire was sequenced with immunoSEQ multiplex PCR; TCRdb's copy has only in-frame clones and lacks some. The sample holds about 200,000 clones; roughly 88% are singletons and the top ten take around 25%. The sequencing sample was made of peripheral blood. These receptors came from a man between 35 and 55 years old with acute or convalescent COVID-19. CDR3s include the opening cysteine and the closing phenylalanine or tryptophan. The order of the fields is V gene, J gene, clone size, D gene, CDR3 DNA, CDR3 protein. D genes are given only for firm matches. Only part of the rows carry a size: once, few, many, or a class if the clone is expanded.

V gene: TRBV4-3
J gene: TRBJ1-2
clone size: .
D gene: .
CDR3 DNA: TGCGCCAGCAGCCAAGATCGCAGAAACCTCTATGGCTACACCTTC
CDR3 protein: CASSQDRRNLYGYTF

V gene: TRBV5-1
J gene: TRBJ1-2
clone size: .
D gene: .
CDR3 DNA: TGCGCCAGCAGACCCACAGGGTCCGGGCGCTCTATCGGCTACACCTTC
CDR3 protein: CASRPTGSGRSIGYTF

V gene: TRBV5-1
J gene: TRBJ2-1
clone size: .
D gene: .
CDR3 DNA: TGCGCCAGCAGCTTGGGACAGCTCGGGGGTGAGCAGTTCTTC
CDR3 protein: CASSLGQLGGEQFF

V gene: TRBV10-3
J gene: TRBJ1-2
clone size: once
D gene: TRBD1
CDR3 DNA: TGTGCCATCAGTGGGCCGGGACAGGGTGGGAATGGCTACACCTTC
CDR3 protein: CAISGPGQGGNGYTF

V gene: TRBV28
J gene: TRBJ1-5
clone size: .
D gene: .
CDR3 DNA: TGTGCCAGCAGTTTCTTTTATAGCAATCAGCCCCAGCATTTT
CDR3 protein: CASSFFYSNQPQHF

V gene: TRBV20-1
J gene: TRBJ1-2
clone size: .
D gene: TRBD1
CDR3 DNA: TGCAGTGCTAGTCCGACAGGGGGCTATGGCTACACCTTC
CDR3 protein: CSASPTGGYGYTF

V gene: TRBV5-4
J gene: TRBJ2-2
clone size: .
D gene: .
CDR3 DNA: TGTGCCAGCAGCGCCGGGGGTGGGGCAGCGAACACCGGGGAGCTGTTTTTT
CDR3 protein: CASSAGGGAANTGELFF

V gene: TRBV5-1
J gene: TRBJ1-1
clone size: .
D gene: .
CDR3 DNA: TGCGCCAGCAGCTTGGACGGAGACAGTAAAGCTTTCTTT
CDR3 protein: CASSLDGDSKAFF

V gene: TRBV9
J gene: TRBJ2-7
clone size: .
D gene: TRBD1
CDR3 DNA: TGTGCCAGCAGCGTAACGAGGGACAGCCCCTACGAGCAGTACTTC
CDR3 protein: CASSVTRDSPYEQYF

V gene: TRBV5-5
J gene: TRBJ2-1
clone size: .
D gene: TRBD2
CDR3 DNA: TGTGCCAGCAGCTTGTTTTCGGGAGGGCCCGAGAATGAGCAGTTCTTC
CDR3 protein: CASSLFSGGPENEQFF

V gene: TRBV7-2
J gene: TRBJ2-5
clone size: .
D gene: .
CDR3 DNA: TGTGCCAGCAGCTTAGTGCAGGGGCAGGGGAAAGAGACCCAGTACTTC
CDR3 protein: CASSLVQGQGKETQYF

V gene: TRBV4-2
J gene: TRBJ1-1
clone size: .
D gene: .
CDR3 DNA: TGTGCCAGCAGCCAAGTTGGGAGGCCTAGTGAAGCTTTCTTT
CDR3 protein: CASSQVGRPSEAFF